This is a list of T cell receptor beta chains from one sample in a study of CD8+CD57+ T cells in acquired aplastic anemia. TCRdb re-derived calls from the reads in MiXCR, one entry per CDR3 protein. Of hundreds of thousands of distinct CDR3 sequences listed, roughly 34% were seen once; the top ten hold 0.8% to 0.85%. Sequencing was performed on sorted CD4+, CD8+, or CD8+CD57+ T cells (not recorded which) from PBMCs. The receptors come from a human donor with aplastic anemia. CDR3s include the opening cysteine and the closing phenylalanine or tryptophan. The D gene is left open where the match is weak. Size tells how often a clone was seen (once, few, many) or the class of an expanded clone, and some rows leave it out.

j_call: TRBJ1-2
d_call: TRBD1
v_call: TRBV7-6
clone_size: many
cdr3_nt: TGTGCCAGCAGCCCAAACCCCGGGACAGGGAGTCTTGGCTACACCTTC
cdr3_aa: CASSPNPGTGSLGYTF

j_call: TRBJ2-1
d_call: .
v_call: TRBV7-9
clone_size: .
cdr3_nt: TGTGCCAGCAGCTTAGCTGGGGGTAGTGAGCAGTTCTTC
cdr3_aa: CASSLAGGSEQFF

j_call: TRBJ1-6
d_call: .
v_call: TRBV5-1
clone_size: many
cdr3_nt: TGCGCCAGCAGCCCAGCCACGGACAGTCCCCCGATCCACTTT
cdr3_aa: CASSPATDSPPIHF

j_call: TRBJ2-1
d_call: TRBD2
v_call: TRBV5-1
clone_size: few
cdr3_nt: TGCGCCGGCACTAGCGGGGAACCCTTCTCCTACAATGAGCAGTTCTTC
cdr3_aa: CAGTSGEPFSYNEQFF

j_call: TRBJ1-2
d_call: .
v_call: TRBV19
clone_size: .
cdr3_nt: TGTGCCTGGAAGGACACGGCCTTCTATGGCTACACCTTC
cdr3_aa: CAWKDTAFYGYTF

j_call: TRBJ1-1
d_call: .
v_call: TRBV9
clone_size: .
cdr3_nt: TGTGCCAGCAGCGTAGGTGCGGCGGCGAACACTGAAGCTTTCTTT
cdr3_aa: CASSVGAAANTEAFF

j_call: TRBJ1-2
d_call: .
v_call: TRBV4-2
clone_size: many
cdr3_nt: TGTGCCAGCAGCCAAGAGTATGGCTACACCTTC
cdr3_aa: CASSQEYGYTF

j_call: TRBJ2-1
d_call: TRBD1
v_call: TRBV7-3
clone_size: .
cdr3_nt: TGTGCCAGCAGCTTAAGGACAGGGGGGAAGTCCTACAATGAGCAGTTCTTC
cdr3_aa: CASSLRTGGKSYNEQFF

j_call: TRBJ1-1
d_call: TRBD1
v_call: TRBV11-2
clone_size: .
cdr3_nt: TGTGCCAGCACCCTAGACAGGGTGGACGCTTTCTTT
cdr3_aa: CASTLDRVDAFF

j_call: TRBJ1-2
d_call: .
v_call: TRBV27
clone_size: few
cdr3_nt: TGTGCCAGCAGTTTAAGTTCAGGGGAGGTTGGTGGCTACACCTTC
cdr3_aa: CASSLSSGEVGGYTF

j_call: TRBJ1-2
d_call: .
v_call: TRBV20-1
clone_size: many
cdr3_nt: TGCAGTGCTAGAGATCTAAGGACGGGCTATGGCTACACCTTC
cdr3_aa: CSARDLRTGYGYTF

j_call: TRBJ2-1
d_call: TRBD1
v_call: TRBV11-1
clone_size: few
cdr3_nt: TGTGCCAGCAGCCCACTGGATGGACAGGGCAATGAGCAGTTCTTC
cdr3_aa: CASSPLDGQGNEQFF

j_call: TRBJ1-5
d_call: .
v_call: TRBV5-6
clone_size: .
cdr3_nt: TGTGCCAGCAGCTCTTGGGGTCCGGGGAATCAGCCCCAGCATTTT
cdr3_aa: CASSSWGPGNQPQHF

j_call: TRBJ1-5
d_call: .
v_call: TRBV30
clone_size: .
cdr3_nt: TGTGCCTGGAGTGATCAGGGAAATCAGCCCCAGCATTTT
cdr3_aa: CAWSDQGNQPQHF

j_call: TRBJ1-3
d_call: .
v_call: TRBV25-1
clone_size: many
cdr3_nt: TGTGCCAGCAGTGATGTAGGAGGGAGCTCTGGAAACACCATATATTTT
cdr3_aa: CASSDVGGSSGNTIYF